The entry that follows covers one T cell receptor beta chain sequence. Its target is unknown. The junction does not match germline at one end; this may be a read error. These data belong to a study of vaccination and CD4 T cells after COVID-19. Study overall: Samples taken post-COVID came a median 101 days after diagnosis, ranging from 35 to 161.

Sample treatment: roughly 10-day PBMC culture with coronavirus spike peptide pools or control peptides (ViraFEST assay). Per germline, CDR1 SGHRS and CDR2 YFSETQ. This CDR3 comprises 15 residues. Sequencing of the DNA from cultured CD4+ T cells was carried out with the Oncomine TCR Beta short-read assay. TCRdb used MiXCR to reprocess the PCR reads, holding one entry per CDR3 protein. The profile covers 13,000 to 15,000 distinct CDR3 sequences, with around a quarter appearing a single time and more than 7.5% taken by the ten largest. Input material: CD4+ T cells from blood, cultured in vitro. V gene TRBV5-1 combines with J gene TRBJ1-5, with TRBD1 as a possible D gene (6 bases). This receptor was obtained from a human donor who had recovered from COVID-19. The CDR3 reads CASNLAGVSNQPQHF. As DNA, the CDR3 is TGCGCCAGCAACTTGGCAGGGGTGAGCAATCAGCCCCAGCATTTT.